The TCR beta chain described here comes from a study of T-cell reconstitution after alpha-beta-depleted transplantation in children. Study-level findings and limits: Several patients had high TCRbeta diversity at day 60; it came from surviving recipient T cells and thymic progenitors. Fresh T-cell production supplied most of the T-cell counts and diversity seen one year after transplant. Reportedly, only several hundred clones from non-depleted graft cells drove alpha-beta T-cell counts at about two months.

It was with unique molecular identifiers that the TCRbeta library was prepared. TCRdb re-called the PCR reads with MiXCR, one entry per CDR3 protein. The sample yields hundreds of thousands of distinct CDR3 sequences, 10% to 15% seen once. About this clonotype itself: The antigen remains unidentified.

The sequence was obtained from a male patient younger than 18 who had a stem cell transplant for acute myeloid leukemia, so the T cells may come from the graft donor. This specimen was PBMCs, mostly from graft donor cells, taken 360 days after TCRalphabeta/CD19-depleted stem cell transplant.

CDR3 loop: CASSQVRYGTSTDTQYF. CDR3 sequence (DNA): TGTGCCAGCAGCCAAGTACGGTACGGGACTAGCACAGATACGCAGTATTTT. The chain combines TRBV14 with TRBJ2-3; TRBD2 might be the D (6 bases). The germline V gene has CDR1 SGHDN and CDR2 FVKESK. This CDR3 spans 17 amino acids. V lost 1 base and J 0 bases, leaving 14 bases between the germline ends.